Sequencing of this T cell receptor beta chain was carried out in a study of blood T cell repertoires in COVID-19. Study-level background: Spain, Italy and the United States supplied samples that represented acute and convalescent COVID-19. Sample material is recorded as cDNA or gDNA derived from T cells, B-cell-depleted T cells, or PBMCs.

One Seattle source followed patients from active infection through their disease course. As handled by the study authors: Scientists estimated how many nucleated cells there were by amplifying reference gene primers. Generated by immunoSEQ multiplex PCR, the TCRdb table keeps only in-frame clones and is missing some. V and J calls and clone size are copied from that table; D and trimming were computed from the DNA. The sample consists of some 260,000 clones, around 88% of them appearing once. Germline CDR1 reads SGDLS; CDR2 reads YYNGEE. The CDR3 loop spans 17 amino acids. Trimming took 4 bases from V and 3 from J; bases not matched to a gene: 13.

The specimen was peripheral blood. The rearrangement uses TRBV9 and TRBJ2-1; 7 bases map to TRBD2. This receptor was identified in a woman aged 30 to 39 with COVID-19, enrolled during active disease. The CDR3 is CASSTALGGTNYNEQFF. The CDR3 nucleotides read TGTGCCAGCAGCACAGCTCTCGGGGGGACTAACTACAATGAGCAGTTCTTC.